This T cell receptor beta chain was recorded in a study of blood T cell repertoires in COVID-19. The study counted Cohort 3 donors as recovered given two negative PCRs, clearance, or symptom resolution. The germline gives CDR1 MNHNS, CDR2 SASEGT. V was clipped by 0 bases and J by 0 bases, with 9 bases between them. CDR3 length equals 16 residues. Assay: immunoSEQ multiplex PCR; the TCRdb copy retains only in-frame clones and omits some. The sample consists of some 97,000 clones, 80% to 90% of them appearing once. This sequence originates from a woman in her forties or fifties who had recovered from COVID-19. Sample: PBMCs or T cells enriched from blood (not recorded which). The rearrangement uses TRBV6-1 and TRBJ2-1, with D possibly TRBD2 on 5 matching bases. The CDR3 region is CASSEAGTSSYNEQFF. The CDR3 nucleotides read TGTGCCAGCAGTGAAGCAGGAACTAGCTCCTACAATGAGCAGTTCTTC.